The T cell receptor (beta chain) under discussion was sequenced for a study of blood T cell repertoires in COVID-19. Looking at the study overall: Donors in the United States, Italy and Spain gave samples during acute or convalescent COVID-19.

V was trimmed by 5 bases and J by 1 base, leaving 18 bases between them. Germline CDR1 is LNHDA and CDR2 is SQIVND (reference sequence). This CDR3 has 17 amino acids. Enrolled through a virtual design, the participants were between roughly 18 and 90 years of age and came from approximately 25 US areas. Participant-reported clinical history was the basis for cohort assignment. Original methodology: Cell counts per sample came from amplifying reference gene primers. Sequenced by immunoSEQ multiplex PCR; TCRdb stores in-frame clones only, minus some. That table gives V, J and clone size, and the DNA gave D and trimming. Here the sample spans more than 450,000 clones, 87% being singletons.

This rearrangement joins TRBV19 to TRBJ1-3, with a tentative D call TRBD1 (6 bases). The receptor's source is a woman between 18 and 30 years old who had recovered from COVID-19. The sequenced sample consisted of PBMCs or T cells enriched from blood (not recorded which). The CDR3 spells CASSPPRGSFSGNTIYF. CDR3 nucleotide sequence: TGTGCCAGTAGTCCTCCGAGGGGGTCCTTTTCTGGAAACACCATATATTTT.